The 20 T cell receptor beta chains below all came from one sample that was sequenced in a study of blood T cell repertoires in COVID-19. Clones were sequenced by immunoSEQ multiplex PCR, and TCRdb holds only the in-frame ones, with some missing. This table holds about 370,000 clones, around 87% found once. The sequencing input was peripheral blood. All receptors come from a woman under 40 with COVID-19, enrolled during active disease.

J is TRBJ2-4 and V is TRBV6-5, with 7 bases aligning to TRBD2. Losses at the gene ends were 7 bases for V and 3 bases for J; bases not matched to a gene: 6. CDR1 MNHEY and CDR2 SVGAGI come from the germline V gene. CDR3 length equals 14 residues. The CDR3 loop reads CASTPRGIKNIQYF. The CDR3 coding sequence is TGTGCCAGCACCCCGCGGGGGATCAAAAACATTCAGTACTTC.

This CDR3 reads CASSLEGSGAFF. CDR3 bases: TGCGCCAGCAGCTTGGAGGGGTCGGGAGCTTTCTTT. The chain carries TRBV5-1 and TRBJ1-1, with a weak D call TRBD1 (5 bases). Per germline, CDR1 SGHRS and CDR2 YFSETQ. V was cut by 0 bases and J by 10 bases, with 10 bases left in between. The CDR3 consists of 12 residues.

This clone came up a few times. The rearrangement joins TRBV5-5 to TRBJ2-5; D is possibly TRBD2 (6 bases). Germline CDR1 is SGHKS and CDR2 is YYEKEE (reference sequence). This CDR3 contains 13 residues. V was pared by 1 base and J by 3 bases, with 7 bases between. The CDR3 protein is CASSLPGEETQYF. In nucleotides, the CDR3 is TGTGCCAGCAGCTTGCCGGGAGAAGAGACCCAGTACTTC.

This rearrangement joins TRBV11-3 to TRBJ2-2, with 8 bases fitting TRBD1. The V and J ends lost 5 bases and 5 bases, in that order; junction bases with no gene match: 10. Per germline, CDR1 SGHNT and CDR2 YENEEA. The CDR3 covers 16 residues. The CDR3 sequence: CASSPWTGPSTGELFF. Written as DNA, the CDR3 is TGTGCCAGCAGCCCTTGGACAGGGCCCTCGACCGGGGAGCTGTTTTTT. The full variable domain, rest sourced from reference TRBV11-3 and TRBJ2-2, is EAGVVQSPRYKIIEKKQPVAFWCNPISGHNTLYWYLQNLGQGPELLIRYENEEAVDDSQLPKDRFSAERLKGVDSTLKIQPAELGDSAVYLCASSPWTGPSTGELFFGEGSRLTVL.

The chain uses TRBV4-1 and TRBJ2-5; no definite D call. The germline CDR1 and CDR2 sequences are MGHRA and YSYEKL. The length of the CDR3 is 12 residues. V was pared by 4 bases and J by 1 base, with 4 bases between. This CDR3 is CASSPLQETQYF. The CDR3, as DNA: TGCGCCAGCAGCCCACTCCAAGAGACCCAGTACTTC.

The chain employs TRBV30 and TRBJ1-1; D uncertain. V lost 5 bases and J 0 bases, leaving 10 bases between the germline ends. Germline loops: CDR1 GTSNPN, CDR2 SVGIG (reference sequence). The CDR3 has 13 residues. Here the CDR3 reads CAWSARLNTEAFF. The DNA of the CDR3 is TGTGCCTGGTCGGCCAGGTTGAACACTGAAGCTTTCTTT.

The chain employs TRBV6-2 or TRBV6-3 and TRBJ2-3, with TRBD2 matching over 9 bases. Germline V gene sequence: CDR1 MNHEY, CDR2 SVGEGT. The CDR3 totals 14 residues. V lost 4 bases and J lost 5; bases outside the gene matches: 4. CDR3 nucleotide sequence: TGTGCCAGCAGTTTAGCGGGAGAGGTAGATACGCAGTATTTT. Amino acids: CASSLAGEVDTQYF.

This chain uses TRBV24-1 with TRBJ2-1; D remains ambiguous. V was pared by 6 bases and J by 4 bases, with 24 bases between. The CDR3 is 18 residues long. Germline CDR1 reads KGHDR; CDR2 reads SFDVKD. The CDR3 loop is CATSPLGDGSSSYNEQFF. CDR3 in DNA: TGTGCCACCAGTCCCCTAGGAGATGGTAGCAGTTCTTACAATGAGCAGTTCTTC.

The genes are TRBV6-6 and TRBJ2-2, with unresolved D. The germline CDR1 and CDR2 sequences are MNHNY and SVGAGI (reference sequence). V was shortened by 2 bases and J by 13 bases, with 8 bases between the two germline ends. The CDR3 contains 11 residues. Written as DNA, the CDR3 is TGTGCCAGCAGTTACGGGCAGGCGCTGTTTTTT. It is translated as CASSYGQALFF.

This clone occurred a few times. The chain recombines TRBV12-3 or TRBV12-4 with TRBJ1-2; 8 positions match TRBD1. The CDR3 is 13 amino acids. Losses at the gene ends were 7 bases for V and 2 bases for J; bases not matched to a gene: 3. CDR3 loop: CASKNRGNYGYTF. CDR3 in DNA: TGTGCCAGCAAGAACAGGGGGAACTATGGCTACACCTTC.

The chain joins TRBV27 to TRBJ2-5, with D possibly matching TRBD1 (5 bases). CDR1 is MNHEY, CDR2 SMNVEV, per germline (reference sequence). The CDR3 extends over 12 amino acids. V was cut by 5 bases and J by 5 bases, with 9 bases left in between. The DNA of the CDR3 is TGTGCCAGCAGTCCCAAGGGGGAGACCCAGTACTTC. Translating gives CASSPKGETQYF.

This clone has only one observation. The V gene is TRBV7-9, the J gene TRBJ2-2, with 8 positions matching TRBD1. V shed 4 bases, J shed 5 bases, and the junction held 6 bases outside the gene matches. The CDR3 loop spans 15 amino acids. Germline CDR1 and CDR2: SEHNR and FQNEAQ (reference sequence). The CDR3 nucleotides are TGTGCCAGCAGCTCCGGGACAGGATGGACCGGGGAGCTGTTTTTT. Its protein is CASSSGTGWTGELFF.

This chain connects TRBV11-2 to TRBJ2-7; 10 bases match TRBD2. Trimming removed 1 base from V and 6 bases from J; junction bases left unmatched: 6. The CDR3 totals 15 residues. Germline CDR1 SGHAT, CDR2 FQNNGV. The CDR3 sequence is CASSLASGRGGEQYF. CDR3 nucleotides: TGTGCCAGCAGCTTAGCTAGCGGGAGAGGGGGCGAGCAGTACTTC.

This chain uses TRBV7-2 with TRBJ1-4, with 9 bases matching TRBD1. This CDR3 contains 15 residues. Germline V CDR1 and CDR2: SGHTA, FQGNSA. The V and J ends lost 3 bases and 7 bases, in that order; junction bases with no gene match: 6. DNA for the CDR3: TGTGCCAGCAGCTTGGACAGGGGACCGCTTGAAAAACTGTTTTTT. The encoded protein is CASSLDRGPLEKLFF.

The chain has TRBV18 and TRBJ2-3, with D tentatively TRBD1 (5 bases). Germline V CDR1 and CDR2: KGHSH, LQKENI. This CDR3 has 15 residues. The V end was cut by 3 bases, the J end by 5 bases, with 15 bases between. The CDR3 protein is CASSPNQGNKDTQYF. The CDR3 DNA follows: TGTGCCAGCTCACCGAATCAGGGAAATAAAGATACGCAGTATTTT.

The chain is built from TRBV30 and TRBJ1-4, with TRBD1 matching over 7 bases. Germline CDR1 is GTSNPN and CDR2 is SVGIG (reference sequence). The V and J ends lost 3 bases and 6 bases, in that order; junction bases with no gene match: 1. The CDR3 is 12 residues long. The CDR3 nucleotides are TGTGCCTGGAGCCAGGGGGATGAAAAACTGTTTTTT. This sequence encodes CAWSQGDEKLFF.

The chain uses TRBV28 and TRBJ1-1, with D perhaps TRBD1 (5 bases). Germline values: CDR1 MDHEN, CDR2 SYDVKM. This CDR3 spans 14 amino acids. The V and J ends lost 6 bases and 1 base respectively, with 12 bases between them. CDR3 loop: CASSRGGRNTEAFF. The CDR3 DNA reads as TGTGCCAGCAGCCGGGGGGGGAGGAACACTGAAGCTTTCTTT.

The J gene is TRBJ2-7, the V gene TRBV28; tentative D call: TRBD1 (6 bases). Trimming removed 3 bases at V and 3 bases at J, with 12 bases between. CDR1 and CDR2 (germline): MDHEN, SYDVKM. The CDR3 length is 14 residues. The CDR3 nucleotides read TGTGCCAGCAGTTTTAGGGGGTATGGCTACGAGCAGTACTTC. It is translated as CASSFRGYGYEQYF.

Comment on this clone: This same CDR3 is encoded by further DNA sequences in the sample. This chain links TRBV19 with TRBJ2-2; D might be TRBD2 (6 bases). CDR3 length: 14 amino acids. Germline CDR1 is LNHDA and CDR2 is SQIVND (reference sequence). Between the trimmed V and J ends, which lost 1 base and 4 bases, there was a span of 7 bases. This chain's CDR3 is CASSIGRGTGELFF. CDR3 coding DNA: TGTGCCAGTAGTATAGGGAGGGGCACCGGGGAGCTGTTTTTT.

The sample holds one count of this clone. The chain couples TRBV6-6 to TRBJ1-2, with 11 bases matching TRBD1. The V and J ends lost 2 bases and 8 bases, in that order; junction bases with no gene match: 10. Germline CDR1 is MNHNY and CDR2 is SVGAGI (reference sequence). The CDR3 is 16 residues long. CDR3 residues: CASSYTSGQGAEGYTF. As DNA, the CDR3 is TGTGCCAGCAGTTACACCTCCGGACAGGGGGCGGAGGGCTACACCTTC.